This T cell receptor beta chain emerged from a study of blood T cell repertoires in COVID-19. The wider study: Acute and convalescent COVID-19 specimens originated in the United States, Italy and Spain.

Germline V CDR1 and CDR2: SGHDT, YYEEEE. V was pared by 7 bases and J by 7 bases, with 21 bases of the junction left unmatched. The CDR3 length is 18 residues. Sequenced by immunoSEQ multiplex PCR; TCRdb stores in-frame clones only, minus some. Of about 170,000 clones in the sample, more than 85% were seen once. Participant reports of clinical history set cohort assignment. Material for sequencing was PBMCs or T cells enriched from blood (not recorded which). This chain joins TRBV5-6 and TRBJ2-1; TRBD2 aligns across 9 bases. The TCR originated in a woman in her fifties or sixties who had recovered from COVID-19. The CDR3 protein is CASHGRLAGNGSSNEQFF. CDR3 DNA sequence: TGTGCCAGCCACGGTCGGCTAGCGGGAAATGGGTCTTCGAATGAGCAGTTCTTC. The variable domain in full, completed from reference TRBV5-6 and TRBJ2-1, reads DAGVTQSPTHLIKTRGQQVTLRCSPKSGHDTVSWYQQALGQGPQFIFQYYEEEERQRGNFPDRFSGHQFPNYSSELNVNALLLGDSALYLCASHGRLAGNGSSNEQFFGPGTRLTVL.